What follows describes a single TCR beta chain. This sample is part of a study of T cells after yellow fever vaccination. Turning to the study itself: The SMART-Seq v4 Ultra Low Input method served to prepare the low-cell-number fractions.

Germline assignment: CDR1 MNHNS and CDR2 SASEGT. The CDR3 covers 14 residues. V lost 6 bases and J 4 bases, leaving 15 bases between the germline ends. UMIs were added to TCR cDNA along with a universal primer site when it was made by 5'RACE template switching. TCRdb independently ran MiXCR on the 5' RACE reads; one entry per CDR3 protein. The sample includes 75,000 to 100,000 distinct CDR3 sequences, approximately 9% of them seen just once. Sequenced material: CD8+ T cells not binding an NS4B(214-222) dextramer, sorted from PBMCs, taken more than 14 days after the first yellow fever vaccination. V usage is TRBV6-1 and J usage is TRBJ1-2; the D gene is possibly TRBD1 (5 bases). This clonotype was sampled from a man between 18 and 29 years old who received the YFV17D yellow fever vaccine. CDR3 DNA: TGTGCCAGCAGCGCTGGACGTGGGGGCTATGGCTACACCTTC. Its protein product is CASSAGRGGYGYTF.